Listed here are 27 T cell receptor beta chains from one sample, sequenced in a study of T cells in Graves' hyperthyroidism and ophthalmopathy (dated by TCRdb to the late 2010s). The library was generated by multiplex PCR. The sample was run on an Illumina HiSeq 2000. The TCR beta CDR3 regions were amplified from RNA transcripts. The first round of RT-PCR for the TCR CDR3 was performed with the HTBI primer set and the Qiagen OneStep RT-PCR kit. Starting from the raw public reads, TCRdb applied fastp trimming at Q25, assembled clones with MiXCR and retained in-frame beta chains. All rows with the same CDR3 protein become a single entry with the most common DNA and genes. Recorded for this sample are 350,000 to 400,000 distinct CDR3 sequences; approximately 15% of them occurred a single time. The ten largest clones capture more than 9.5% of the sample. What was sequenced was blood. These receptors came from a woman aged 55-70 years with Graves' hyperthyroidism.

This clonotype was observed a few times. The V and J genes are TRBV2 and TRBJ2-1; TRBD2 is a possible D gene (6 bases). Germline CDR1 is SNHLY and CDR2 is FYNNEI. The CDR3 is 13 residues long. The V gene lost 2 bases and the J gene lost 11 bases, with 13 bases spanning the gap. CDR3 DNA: TGTGCCAGCAGTGAATATGGGCGGGGTCAGCAGTTCTTC. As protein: CASSEYGRGQQFF.

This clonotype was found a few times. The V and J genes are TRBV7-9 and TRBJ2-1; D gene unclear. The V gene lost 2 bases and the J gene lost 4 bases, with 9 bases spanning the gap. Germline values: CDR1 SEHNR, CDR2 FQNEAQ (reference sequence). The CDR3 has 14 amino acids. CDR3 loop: CASSLMVIYNEQFF. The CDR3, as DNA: TGTGCCAGCAGCTTAATGGTCATATACAATGAGCAGTTCTTC.

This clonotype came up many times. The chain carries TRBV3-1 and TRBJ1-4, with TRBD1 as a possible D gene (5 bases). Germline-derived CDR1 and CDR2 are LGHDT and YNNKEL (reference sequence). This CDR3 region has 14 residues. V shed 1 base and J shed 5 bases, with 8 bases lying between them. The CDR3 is CASSQVGGNEKLFF. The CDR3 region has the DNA TGTGCCAGCAGCCAAGTGGGGGGAAATGAAAAACTGTTTTTT.

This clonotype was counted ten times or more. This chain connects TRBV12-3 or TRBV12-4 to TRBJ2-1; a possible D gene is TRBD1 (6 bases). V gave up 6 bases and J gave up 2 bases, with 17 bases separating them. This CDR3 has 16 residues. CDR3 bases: TGTGCCAGCAGGACTACCCACAGGGCCGCCTACAATGAGCAGTTCTTC. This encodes CASRTTHRAAYNEQFF.

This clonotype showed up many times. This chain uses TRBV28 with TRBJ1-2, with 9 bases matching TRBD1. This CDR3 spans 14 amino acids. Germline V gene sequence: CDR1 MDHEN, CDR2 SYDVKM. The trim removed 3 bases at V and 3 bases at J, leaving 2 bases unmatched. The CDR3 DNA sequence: TGTGCCAGCAGTTTGGGACAGGGCGACTATGGCTACACCTTC. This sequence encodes CASSLGQGDYGYTF.

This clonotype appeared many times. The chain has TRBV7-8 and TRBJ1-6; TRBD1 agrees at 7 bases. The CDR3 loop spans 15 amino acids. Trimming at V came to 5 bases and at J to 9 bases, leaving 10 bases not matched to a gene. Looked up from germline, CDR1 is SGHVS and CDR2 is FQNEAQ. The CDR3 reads CASSPRQGSISPLHF. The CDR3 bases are TGTGCCAGCAGCCCCAGACAGGGCTCCATTTCACCCCTCCACTTT.

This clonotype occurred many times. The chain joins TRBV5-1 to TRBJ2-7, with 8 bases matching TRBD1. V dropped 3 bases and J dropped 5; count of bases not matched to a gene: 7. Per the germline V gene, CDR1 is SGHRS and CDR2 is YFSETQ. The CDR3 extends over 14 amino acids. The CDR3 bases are TGCGCCAGCAGCTCCGGACAGGGAATCGACGAGCAGTACTTC. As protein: CASSSGQGIDEQYF.

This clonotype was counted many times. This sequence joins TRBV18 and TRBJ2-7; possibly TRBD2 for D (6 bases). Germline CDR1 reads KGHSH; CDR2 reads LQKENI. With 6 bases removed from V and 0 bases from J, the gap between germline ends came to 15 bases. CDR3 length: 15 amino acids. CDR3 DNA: TGTGCCAGCTCGCTAACTAGCACCAACTCCTACGAGCAGTACTTC. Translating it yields CASSLTSTNSYEQYF. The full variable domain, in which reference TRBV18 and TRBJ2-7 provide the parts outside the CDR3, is NAGVMQNPRHLVRRRGQEARLRCSPMKGHSHVYWYRQLPEEGLKFMVYLQKENIIDESGMPKERFSAEFPKEGPSILRIQQVVRGDSAAYFCASSLTSTNSYEQYFGPGTRLTVT.

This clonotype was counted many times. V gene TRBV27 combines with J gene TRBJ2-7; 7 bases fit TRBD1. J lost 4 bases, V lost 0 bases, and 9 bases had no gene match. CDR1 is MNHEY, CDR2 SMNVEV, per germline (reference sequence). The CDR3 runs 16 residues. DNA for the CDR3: TGTGCCAGCAGTTTATCTCCGACAGGGAGTCGGTACGAGCAGTACTTC. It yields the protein CASSLSPTGSRYEQYF.

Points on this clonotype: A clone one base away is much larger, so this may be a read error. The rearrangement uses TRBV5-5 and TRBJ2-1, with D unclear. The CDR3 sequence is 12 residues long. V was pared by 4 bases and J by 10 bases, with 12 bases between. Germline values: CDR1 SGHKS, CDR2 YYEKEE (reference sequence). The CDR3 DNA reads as TGTGCCAGCAGCGCTCCGTTGGACGAGCAGTTCTTC. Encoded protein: CASSAPLDEQFF.

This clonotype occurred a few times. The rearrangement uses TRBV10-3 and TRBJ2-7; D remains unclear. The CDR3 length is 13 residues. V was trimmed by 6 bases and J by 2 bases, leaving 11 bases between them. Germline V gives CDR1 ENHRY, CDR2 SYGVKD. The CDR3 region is CAISKDPPYEQYF. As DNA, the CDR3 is TGTGCCATCAGCAAGGATCCCCCCTACGAGCAGTACTTC.

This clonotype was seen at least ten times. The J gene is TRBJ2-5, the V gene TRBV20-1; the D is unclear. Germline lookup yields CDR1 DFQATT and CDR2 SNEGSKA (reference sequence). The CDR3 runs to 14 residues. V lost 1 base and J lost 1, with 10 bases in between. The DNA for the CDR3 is TGCAGTGCTAGAGGACGGAGCGTCCAAGAGACCCAGTACTTC. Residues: CSARGRSVQETQYF.

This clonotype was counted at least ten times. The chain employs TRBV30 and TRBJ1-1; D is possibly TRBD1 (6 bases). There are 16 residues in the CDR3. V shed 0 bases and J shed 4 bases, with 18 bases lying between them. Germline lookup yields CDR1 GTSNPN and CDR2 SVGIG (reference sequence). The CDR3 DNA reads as TGTGCCTGGAGTGTAACGGGCGGGGGCAGGGGCACTGAAGCTTTCTTT. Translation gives CAWSVTGGGRGTEAFF.

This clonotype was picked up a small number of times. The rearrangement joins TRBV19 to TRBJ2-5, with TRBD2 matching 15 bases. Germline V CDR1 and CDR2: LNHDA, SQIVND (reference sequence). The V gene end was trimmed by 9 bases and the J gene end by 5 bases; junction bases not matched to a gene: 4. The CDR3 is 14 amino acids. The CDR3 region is CARLGLAGGETQYF. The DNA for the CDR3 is TGTGCCAGATTGGGACTAGCGGGAGGCGAGACCCAGTACTTC.

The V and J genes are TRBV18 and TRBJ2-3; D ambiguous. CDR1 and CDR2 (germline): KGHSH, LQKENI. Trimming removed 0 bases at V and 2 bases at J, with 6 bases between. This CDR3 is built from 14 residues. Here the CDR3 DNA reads TGTGCCAGCTCACCACCCCCTCCCACAGATACGCAGTATTTT. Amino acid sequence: CASSPPPPTDTQYF.

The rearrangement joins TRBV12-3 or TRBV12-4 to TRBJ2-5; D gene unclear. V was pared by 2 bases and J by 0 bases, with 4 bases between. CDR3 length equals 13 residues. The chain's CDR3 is CASSLQYQETQYF. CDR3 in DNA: TGTGCCAGCAGTTTACAGTACCAAGAGACCCAGTACTTC.

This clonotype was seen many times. As DNA, the CDR3 is TGCAGTGCAGCGGGGAGCCGTGGACGCACAGATACGCAGTATTTT. Its protein is CSAAGSRGRTDTQYF. This chain links TRBV20-1 with TRBJ2-3, with 7 bases that match TRBD2. V dropped 6 bases and J dropped 1; count of bases not matched to a gene: 10. Germline CDR1 and CDR2: DFQATT and SNEGSKA (reference sequence). The CDR3 is 15 amino acids.

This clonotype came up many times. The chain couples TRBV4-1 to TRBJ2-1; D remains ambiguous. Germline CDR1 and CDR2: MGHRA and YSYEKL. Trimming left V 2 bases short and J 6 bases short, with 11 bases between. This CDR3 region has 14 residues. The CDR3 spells CASSQQRKGNEQFF. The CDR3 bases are TGCGCCAGCAGCCAACAACGAAAGGGCAATGAGCAGTTCTTC.

The CDR3 region has the DNA TGTGCCAGCAGCGTAGCGATGGGCGTCGGGGGAGTTGGGGAGCAGTTCTTC. Its translation: CASSVAMGVGGVGEQFF. The chain recombines TRBV9 with TRBJ2-1; D perhaps matches TRBD2 (6 bases). Germline CDR1 and CDR2: SGDLS and YYNGEE. The CDR3 is 17 amino acids. With 0 bases removed from V and 10 bases from J, the gap between germline ends came to 23 bases.

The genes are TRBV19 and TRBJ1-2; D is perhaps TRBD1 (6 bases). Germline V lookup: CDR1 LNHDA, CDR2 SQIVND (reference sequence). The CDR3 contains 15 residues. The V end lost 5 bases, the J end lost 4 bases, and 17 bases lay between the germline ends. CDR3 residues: CASSDLYQGSYGYTF. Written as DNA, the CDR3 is TGTGCCAGTAGTGATCTTTACCAGGGGTCCTATGGCTACACCTTC.

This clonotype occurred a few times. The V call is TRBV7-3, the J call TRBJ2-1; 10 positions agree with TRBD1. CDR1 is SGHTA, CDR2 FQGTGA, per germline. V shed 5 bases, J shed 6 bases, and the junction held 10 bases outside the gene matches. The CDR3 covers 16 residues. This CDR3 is CASSRTGTGELNEQFF. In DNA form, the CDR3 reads TGTGCCAGCAGCCGCACCGGGACAGGGGAACTCAATGAGCAGTTCTTC.

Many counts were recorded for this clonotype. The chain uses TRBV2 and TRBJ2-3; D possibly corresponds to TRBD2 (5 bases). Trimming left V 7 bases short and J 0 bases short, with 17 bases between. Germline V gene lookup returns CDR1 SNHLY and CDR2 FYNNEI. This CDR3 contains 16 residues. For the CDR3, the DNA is TGTGCCAGCAAACAGACTAACCACTTCAGCACAGATACGCAGTATTTT. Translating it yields CASKQTNHFSTDTQYF.

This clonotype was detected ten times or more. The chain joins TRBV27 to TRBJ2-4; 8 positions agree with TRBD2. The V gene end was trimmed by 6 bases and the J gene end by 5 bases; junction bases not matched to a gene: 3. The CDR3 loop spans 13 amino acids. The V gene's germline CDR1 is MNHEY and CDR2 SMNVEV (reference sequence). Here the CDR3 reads CASSFGGENIQYF. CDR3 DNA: TGTGCCAGCAGCTTCGGGGGGGAAAACATTCAGTACTTC.

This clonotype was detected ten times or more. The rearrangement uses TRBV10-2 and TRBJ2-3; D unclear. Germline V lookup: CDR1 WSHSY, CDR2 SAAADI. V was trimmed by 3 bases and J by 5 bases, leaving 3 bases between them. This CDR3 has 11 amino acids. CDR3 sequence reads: CASSDIDTQYF. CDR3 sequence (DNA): TGCGCCAGCAGTGACATAGATACGCAGTATTTT.

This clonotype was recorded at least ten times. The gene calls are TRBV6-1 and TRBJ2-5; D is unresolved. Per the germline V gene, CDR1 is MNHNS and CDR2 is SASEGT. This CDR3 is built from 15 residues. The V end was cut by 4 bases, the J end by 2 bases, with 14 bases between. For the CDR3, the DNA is TGTGCCAGCAGTGCCCTAGGAACGGTGCAAGAGACCCAGTACTTC. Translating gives CASSALGTVQETQYF.

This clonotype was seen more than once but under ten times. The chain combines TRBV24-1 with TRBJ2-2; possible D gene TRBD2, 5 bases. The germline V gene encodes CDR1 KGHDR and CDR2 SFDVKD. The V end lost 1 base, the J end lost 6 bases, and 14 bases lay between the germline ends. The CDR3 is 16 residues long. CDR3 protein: CATSDFAKGLPGELFF. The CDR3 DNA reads TGTGCCACCAGTGATTTTGCGAAAGGACTCCCCGGGGAGCTGTTTTTT.

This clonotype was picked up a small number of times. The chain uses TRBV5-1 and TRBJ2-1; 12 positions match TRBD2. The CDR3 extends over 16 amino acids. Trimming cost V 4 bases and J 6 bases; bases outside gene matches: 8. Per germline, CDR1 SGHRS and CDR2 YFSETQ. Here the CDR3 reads CASSEPLAGGPNEQFF. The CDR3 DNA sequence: TGCGCCAGCAGCGAGCCTCTAGCGGGAGGGCCCAATGAGCAGTTCTTC.